This section outlines one T cell receptor (beta chain) sequence together with its context. The CDR3 regions of TCR beta were amplified from RNA transcripts. The HTBI primer set drove a first-round RT-PCR of the TCR CDR3. TCRdb reanalysed the multiplex PCR reads using MiXCR and keeps one entry per CDR3 protein. In the table there are about 250,000 distinct CDR3 sequences, approximately 20% of which are singletons. This sample was included in a study of T cells in Graves' hyperthyroidism and ophthalmopathy. Exclusion of patients followed from uncontrolled infection, other autoimmune disease, pregnancy or lactation. V was pared by 4 bases and J by 3 bases, with 4 bases of the junction left unmatched. The CDR3 has 15 residues. In germline, CDR1 is LNHDA, CDR2 SQIVND (reference sequence).

The clonotype was recovered from a man younger than 40 with Graves' ophthalmopathy. The sequenced sample was blood. The chain is built from TRBV19 and TRBJ1-5, with 9 bases matching TRBD1. This CDR3 reads CASSKDRGDNQPQHF. As DNA, the CDR3 is TGTGCCAGTAGTAAAGACAGGGGGGACAATCAGCCCCAGCATTTT.